This T cell receptor (beta chain) was profiled in a study of T cells in Graves' hyperthyroidism and ophthalmopathy. More than 8.5 ml of fresh peripheral blood supplied the PBMCs. From germline, CDR1 is MGHRA and CDR2 YSYEKL. V was cut by 7 bases and J by 6 bases, with 21 bases left in between. The CDR3 runs 16 residues. The source material, RNA transcripts, was used to amplify TCR beta CDR3 regions. RT-PCR in the first round (using the HTBI primer set) targeted the TCR CDR3. MiXCR was run by TCRdb on the multiplex PCR reads, yielding one entry per CDR3 protein. The sample has a few hundred thousand distinct CDR3 sequences, less than 15% seen once. The sample holds a few counts of this clonotype.

The material sequenced was blood. The chain uses TRBV4-1 and TRBJ1-4, with a weak D call TRBD1 (5 bases). The clonotype was recovered from a woman aged 18-29 years with Graves' hyperthyroidism. In DNA form, the CDR3 reads TGCGCCAGCACCAACAGAGAGGGGAGTACCTATGAAAAACTGTTTTTT. Its protein is CASTNREGSTYEKLFF.